What follows are 3 T cell receptor beta chains derived from one specimen sequenced in a study of blood T cell repertoires in COVID-19. The table came from immunoSEQ multiplex PCR; TCRdb's copy has only in-frame clones and leaves some out. The sample holds about 140,000 clones, 65% to 80% seen once. Sequenced: peripheral blood. The receptors originated from a woman between 55 and 75 years old with acute or convalescent COVID-19.

The chain uses TRBV7-9 and TRBJ1-6; 7 bases map to TRBD1. The junction had 16 bases not matched to a gene; V was cut back by 5 bases and J by 12 bases. CDR3 size: 16 residues. Germline V gene lookup returns CDR1 SEHNR and CDR2 FQNEAQ (reference sequence). CDR3 nucleotides: TGTGCCAGCAGCATCGGAAACCGGGACAGCGCGAGACCCCTCCACTTT. It translates to CASSIGNRDSARPLHF.

The chain links TRBV18 to TRBJ1-1, with TRBD1 matching 9 bases. Trimming cost V 7 bases and J 4 bases; bases outside gene matches: 10. Germline V CDR1 and CDR2: KGHSH, LQKENI. CDR3 length: 15 amino acids. The CDR3 protein is CASLLQGARGTEAFF. As DNA, the CDR3 is TGTGCCAGCTTACTACAGGGGGCTAGAGGCACTGAAGCTTTCTTT.

The chain joins TRBV6-5 to TRBJ1-5; D unclear. CDR1 and CDR2 (germline): MNHEY, SVGAGI. The CDR3 length is 15 residues. The germline V and J ends were trimmed by 9 bases and 0 bases, with 15 bases remaining between them. The CDR3 nucleotides are TGTGCCAGTTCCAGGTCCGCCTATAGCAATCAGCCCCAGCATTTT. This translates into CASSRSAYSNQPQHF.